The 14 T cell receptor beta chains presented below share a single source sample, sequenced in a study of blood T cells in healthy people across ages. Primed by a sample-barcoded 5' primer and a J-beta primer mix, a second PCR proceeded for roughly 6 to 12 cycles. From the 5' RACE reads, TCRdb called clonotypes with MiXCR, one entry per CDR3 protein. The sample records approximately 780,000 distinct CDR3 sequences, roughly 25% being singletons. These sequences were also reported in another study, on T cells of mothers and their children.

Sequenced sample: blood. These receptor sequences come from a boy under 18 in good health.

The chain joins TRBV2 to TRBJ2-7, with TRBD1 identical over 10 bases. Looked up from germline, CDR1 is SNHLY and CDR2 is FYNNEI. Trimming at V came to 0 bases and at J to 5 bases, leaving 7 bases not matched to a gene. The CDR3 has 16 residues. CDR3 DNA: TGTGCCAGCAGTGAAGCGTTGGGGACAGGGGTGGACGAGCAGTACTTC. This codes for CASSEALGTGVDEQYF.

The rearrangement joins TRBV25-1 to TRBJ2-5, with 12 bases matching TRBD2. The DNA end lines up better with TRBJ2-1; the J call may be wrong. The CDR3 has 14 residues. The V gene's germline CDR1 is MGHDK and CDR2 SYGVNS. CDR3 protein: CASSVTSGGNEQFF. For the CDR3, the DNA is TGTGCCAGCAGCGTAACTAGCGGGGGGAATGAGCAGTTCTTC.

This clonotype was picked up a small number of times. The rearrangement uses TRBV27 and TRBJ2-3; maybe TRBD1 (7 bases). This CDR3 is 13 amino acids long. With 9 bases removed from V and 6 bases from J, the gap between germline ends came to 16 bases. Looked up from germline, CDR1 is MNHEY and CDR2 is SMNVEV (reference sequence). The CDR3 DNA sequence: TGTGCCAGGTTATTACAGGGGAGGGATACGCAGTATTTT. Encoded protein: CARLLQGRDTQYF.

This clonotype has more than one count but fewer than ten. The gene calls are TRBV29-1 and TRBJ1-1; no reliable D call. The germline gives CDR1 SQVTM, CDR2 ANQGSEA. This CDR3 region has 10 residues. In nucleotides, the CDR3 is TGCAGAACCTTTGAGGAGTCCGCTTTCTTT. Protein sequence: CRTFEESAFF.

V usage is TRBV3-1 and J usage is TRBJ2-1, with D tentatively TRBD1 or TRBD2 (6 bases each). The J call may be incorrect, as the DNA end agrees better with TRBJ2-5. CDR3 length: 14 amino acids. Germline CDR1 reads LGHDT; CDR2 reads YNNKEL (reference sequence). This CDR3 is CASSQRTGAETQYF. The CDR3 bases are TGTGCCAGCAGCCAACGTACGGGGGCAGAGACCCAGTACTTC.

A word on this clonotype: Mismatch with germline at one junction end may stem from a read error. The chain uses TRBV2 and TRBJ2-2; D is possibly TRBD1 or TRBD2 (5 bases each). Germline values: CDR1 SNHLY, CDR2 FYNNEI. CDR3 size: 15 residues. The CDR3 protein is CSSRETDRNTGELFF. As DNA, the CDR3 is TGTTCCAGCAGGGAGACAGACCGGAACACCGGGGAGCTGTTTTTT.

The chain couples TRBV4-1 to TRBJ2-7; D is undetermined. The CDR3 loop spans 14 amino acids. V was shortened by 0 bases and J by 2 bases, with 8 bases between the two germline ends. Germline lookup yields CDR1 MGHRA and CDR2 YSYEKL. Written as DNA, the CDR3 is TGCGCCAGCAGCCAAGATCCCATTACCTACGAGCAGTACTTC. Encoded protein: CASSQDPITYEQYF.

This chain links TRBV30 with TRBJ2-5; D gene unclear. The V gene's germline CDR1 is GTSNPN and CDR2 SVGIG (reference sequence). This CDR3 is built from 13 residues. V was shortened by 0 bases and J by 7 bases, with 12 bases between the two germline ends. CDR3 in DNA: TGTGCCTGGAGTGTCTACGGGTTGGGGACCCAGTACTTC. This codes for CAWSVYGLGTQYF.

J is TRBJ1-4 and V is TRBV20-1, with D possibly matching TRBD1 (6 bases). The CDR3 has 14 residues. Germline assignment: CDR1 DFQATT and CDR2 SNEGSKA (reference sequence). V was cut by 5 bases and J by 3 bases, with 13 bases left in between. In nucleotides, the CDR3 is TGCAGTGCTCGACAGGTCTTGTCTAATGAAAAACTGTTTTTT. Translation: CSARQVLSNEKLFF.

The V gene is TRBV24-1, the J gene TRBJ1-4; no clear D gene. The V end was cut by 1 base, the J end by 0 bases, with 11 bases between. This CDR3 region has 17 residues. Germline loops: CDR1 KGHDR, CDR2 SFDVKD. CDR3: CATSDFRAEPTNEKLFF. Here the CDR3 DNA reads TGTGCCACCAGTGATTTTAGGGCGGAGCCAACTAATGAAAAACTGTTTTTT.

The chain employs TRBV10-3 and TRBJ2-1; D gene unclear. The length of the CDR3 is 14 residues. Deletions cut 6 bases from V and 0 bases from J, with 9 bases between. Per the germline V gene, CDR1 is ENHRY and CDR2 is SYGVKD. CDR3 sequence (DNA): TGTGCCATCAGCCTTCCGAGCTCCTACAATGAGCAGTTCTTC. It yields the protein CAISLPSSYNEQFF.

This chain connects TRBV24-1 to TRBJ2-3, with 10 nucleotides matching TRBD2. The CDR3 is 17 residues long. Trimming cost V 4 bases and J 2 bases; bases outside gene matches: 8. Looked up from germline, CDR1 is KGHDR and CDR2 is SFDVKD. The CDR3 sequence: CATSEPGLADNTDTQYF. For the CDR3, the DNA is TGTGCCACCAGTGAACCCGGACTAGCGGATAACACAGATACGCAGTATTTT.

The V gene is TRBV6-5, the J gene TRBJ2-1; D call uncertain. The CDR3 spans 15 residues. V shed 7 bases and J shed 2 bases, with 15 bases lying between them. Germline V lookup: CDR1 MNHEY, CDR2 SVGAGI. The CDR3 sequence: CASTKASSPYNEQFF. CDR3 coding DNA: TGTGCCAGCACCAAAGCCTCCAGTCCCTACAATGAGCAGTTCTTC.

This clonotype has only a few counts. The rearrangement joins TRBV2 to TRBJ2-5; a weak D match, TRBD2 (5 bases). The CDR3 extends over 14 amino acids. In germline, CDR1 is SNHLY, CDR2 FYNNEI. Trimming removed 7 bases from V and 4 bases from J, with 16 bases in between. CDR3 residues: CASMTARGRETQYF. The CDR3 DNA reads as TGTGCCAGCATGACCGCCCGGGGTAGAGAGACCCAGTACTTC.